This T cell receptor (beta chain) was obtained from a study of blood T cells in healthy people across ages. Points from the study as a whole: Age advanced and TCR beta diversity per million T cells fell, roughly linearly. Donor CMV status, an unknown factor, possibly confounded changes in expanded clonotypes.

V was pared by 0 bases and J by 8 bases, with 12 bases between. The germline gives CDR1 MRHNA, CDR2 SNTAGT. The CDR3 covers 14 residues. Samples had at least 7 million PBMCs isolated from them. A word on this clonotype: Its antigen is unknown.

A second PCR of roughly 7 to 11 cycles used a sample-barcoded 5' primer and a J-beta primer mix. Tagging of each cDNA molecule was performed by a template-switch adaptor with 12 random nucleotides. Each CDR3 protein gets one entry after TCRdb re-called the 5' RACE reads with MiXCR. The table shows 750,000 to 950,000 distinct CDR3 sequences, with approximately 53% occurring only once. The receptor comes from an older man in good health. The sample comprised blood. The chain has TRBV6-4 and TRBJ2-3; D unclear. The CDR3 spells CASSDSSWRRTQYF. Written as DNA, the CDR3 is TGTGCCAGCAGTGACTCGAGTTGGCGGCGTACGCAGTATTTT.